One sample yielded the 32 T cell receptor beta chains listed below, sequenced in a study of blood T cell repertoires in COVID-19. TCRdb keeps only in-frame clones here, not all; method: immunoSEQ multiplex PCR. Of hundreds of thousands of clones in the sample, roughly 86% are singletons; the top ten hold 2.5% to 3.5%. Source material: peripheral blood. Receptors were obtained from a human donor in a cohort sampled during active COVID-19.

V gene TRBV4-2 combines with J gene TRBJ1-6, with D tentatively TRBD1 (5 bases). This CDR3 spans 16 amino acids. V was cut by 0 bases and J by 4 bases, with 10 bases left in between. Germline CDR1 is LGHNA and CDR2 is YNFKEQ. Written as DNA, the CDR3 is TGTGCCAGCAGCCAAGAAGTCAGGGTGTATAATTCACCCCTCCACTTT. Residues: CASSQEVRVYNSPLHF.

The chain combines TRBV9 with TRBJ2-3; D perhaps matches TRBD2 (6 bases). Trimming shortened V by 1 base and J by 2 bases, and 11 bases separated the two germline ends. CDR1 and CDR2 (germline): SGDLS, YYNGEE. The CDR3 is 15 amino acids. The CDR3 region is CASSVRGTLTDTQYF. CDR3 DNA: TGTGCCAGCAGCGTACGGGGGACCCTCACAGATACGCAGTATTTT.

DNA for the CDR3: TGTGCCTGGAAGAAGGACTCCCAATACAATGAGCAGTTCTTC. Translation gives CAWKKDSQYNEQFF. V is TRBV30 and J is TRBJ2-1; D might be TRBD2 (5 bases). V was clipped by 4 bases and J by 4 bases, with 14 bases between them. From germline, CDR1 is GTSNPN and CDR2 SVGIG (reference sequence). CDR3 length: 14 amino acids.

This clone was detected only a few times. The genes are TRBV19 and TRBJ1-1, with TRBD1 identical over 8 bases. This CDR3 is built from 14 residues. Germline assignment: CDR1 LNHDA and CDR2 SQIVND (reference sequence). The trim removed 3 bases at V and 6 bases at J, leaving 6 bases unmatched. This CDR3 is CASSIGQGVAEAFF. In nucleotides, the CDR3 is TGTGCCAGTAGTATCGGACAGGGAGTCGCTGAAGCTTTCTTT.

The V call is TRBV4-1, the J call TRBJ1-1; TRBD1 is a possible D gene (5 bases). The germline gives CDR1 MGHRA, CDR2 YSYEKL. The CDR3 extends over 15 amino acids. Trimming pared 3 bases from V and 2 bases from J, leaving 13 bases between. This CDR3 is CASSHLAQGNTEAFF. The CDR3 region has the DNA TGCGCCAGCAGCCATCTGGCGCAGGGAAACACTGAAGCTTTCTTT.

The chain has TRBV6-6 and TRBJ1-1; TRBD1 agrees at 7 bases. CDR1 is MNHNY, CDR2 SVGAGI, per germline (reference sequence). With V trimmed by 5 bases and J by 1 base, 13 bases remained unmatched. CDR3 length: 17 amino acids. CDR3 in DNA: TGTGCCAGCAGTCAGGGACAGACAGATCCGGGGAACACTGAAGCTTTCTTT. Protein sequence: CASSQGQTDPGNTEAFF.

This chain connects TRBV9 to TRBJ2-7; D is undetermined. CDR3 length: 13 residues. The ends were cut back, 0 bases at V and 5 bases at J, with 9 bases in the middle. CDR1 is SGDLS, CDR2 YYNGEE, per germline. CDR3 coding DNA: TGTGCCAGCAGCGTAGGTAGGAGCGACGAGCAGTACTTC. As protein: CASSVGRSDEQYF.

The chain is built from TRBV29-1 and TRBJ1-1; a possible D gene is TRBD1 (6 bases). Germline V gene lookup returns CDR1 SQVTM and CDR2 ANQGSEA. There are 13 residues in the CDR3. V was pared by 3 bases and J by 0 bases, with 8 bases between. CDR3 sequence reads: CSVEKGVNTEAFF. The CDR3 DNA sequence: TGCAGCGTTGAGAAGGGGGTGAACACTGAAGCTTTCTTT.

The gene calls are TRBV19 and TRBJ1-2; D gene unclear. V was clipped by 5 bases and J by 7 bases, with 8 bases between them. Germline values: CDR1 LNHDA, CDR2 SQIVND (reference sequence). The CDR3 has 11 amino acids. The CDR3 here is CASSVQSGYTF. The CDR3 bases are TGTGCCAGTAGTGTACAAAGTGGCTACACCTTC.

The table lists this clone with a count of one. The chain couples TRBV3-1 (or the pseudogene TRBV3-2) to TRBJ2-1; 10 bases fit TRBD2. The junction had 6 bases not matched to a gene; V was cut back by 4 bases and J by 0 bases. The CDR3 spans 17 residues. CDR1 is LGHDT and CDR2 is YNNKEL in the germline V gene (reference sequence). The CDR3 spells CASSPSSGRRSYNEQFF. The CDR3 DNA reads as TGTGCCAGCAGCCCCTCTAGCGGGAGACGCTCCTACAATGAGCAGTTCTTC.

V gene TRBV27 combines with J gene TRBJ2-1; TRBD2 might be the D (6 bases). Trimming removed 5 bases from V and 5 bases from J, with 10 bases in between. The CDR3 length is 13 residues. CDR1 and CDR2 from the germline V gene are MNHEY and SMNVEV (reference sequence). CDR3 protein: CASSPGGHNEQFF. Written as DNA, the CDR3 is TGTGCCAGCAGTCCCGGGGGTCACAATGAGCAGTTCTTC.

CDR3 region: CASGPPSGQGVNEQFF. The CDR3 DNA reads TGTGCCAGTGGACCCCCCTCGGGACAGGGGGTCAATGAGCAGTTCTTC. The chain joins TRBV19 to TRBJ2-1, with 11 bases that match TRBD1. This CDR3 region has 16 residues. Germline V gives CDR1 LNHDA, CDR2 SQIVND (reference sequence). The V gene end was trimmed by 8 bases and the J gene end by 6 bases; junction bases not matched to a gene: 12.

This chain joins TRBV24-1 and TRBJ2-1; D is perhaps TRBD1 (5 bases). Deletions cut 1 base from V and 8 bases from J, with 5 bases between. CDR3 length: 12 residues. The germline V gene has CDR1 KGHDR and CDR2 SFDVKD. CDR3 nucleotides: TGTGCCACCAGTGATTTAGGGGATGAGCAGTTCTTC. Translation gives CATSDLGDEQFF.

The genes are TRBV5-1 and TRBJ2-7, with TRBD2 as a possible D gene (7 bases). The ends were cut back, 2 bases at V and 3 bases at J, with 18 bases in the middle. Germline V gene lookup returns CDR1 SGHRS and CDR2 YFSETQ. This CDR3 spans 16 amino acids. The CDR3 DNA follows: TGCGCCAGCAGCTTAGGAGGGGGGGCAGGGGACTACGAGCAGTACTTC. It translates to CASSLGGGAGDYEQYF.

The gene calls are TRBV7-2 and TRBJ1-1; D not resolved. CDR3 length equals 14 residues. Germline CDR1 SGHTA, CDR2 FQGNSA. V was shortened by 5 bases and J by 4 bases, with 14 bases between the two germline ends. CDR3 amino acids: CASSLLSAATEAFF. As DNA, the CDR3 is TGTGCCAGCAGCCTCCTATCGGCGGCCACTGAAGCTTTCTTT.

The chain recombines TRBV10-3 with TRBJ1-2, with D possibly being TRBD1 (6 bases). The CDR3 sequence is 13 residues long. CDR1 ENHRY and CDR2 SYGVKD come from the germline V gene. Trimming removed 10 bases at V and 0 bases at J, with 12 bases between. CDR3 residues: CATGQPSNYGYTF. In DNA, the CDR3 is TGTGCCACCGGACAGCCTTCTAACTATGGCTACACCTTC.

V usage is TRBV11-1 and J usage is TRBJ1-3; 7 positions agree with TRBD1. The CDR3 covers 13 residues. Germline V CDR1 and CDR2: SGHAT, FQDESV (reference sequence). Unmatched junction bases numbered 2, after V lost 3 bases and J lost 6 bases. In DNA, the CDR3 is TGTGCCAGCAGCTTCGGGACAGCAAACACCATATATTTT. Translation: CASSFGTANTIYF.

V gene TRBV19 combines with J gene TRBJ2-7; possibly TRBD2 for D (5 bases). V lost 1 base and J lost 0, with 7 bases in between. The length of the CDR3 is 14 residues. Germline CDR1 is LNHDA and CDR2 is SQIVND (reference sequence). The CDR3 spells CASSIGRNSYEQYF. The CDR3 region has the DNA TGTGCCAGTAGTATAGGGAGGAACTCCTACGAGCAGTACTTC. The full variable domain, its missing parts supplied by reference TRBV19 and TRBJ2-7, is DGGITQSPKYLFRKEGQNVTLSCEQNLNHDAMYWYRQDPGQGLRLIYYSQIVNDFQKGDIAEGYSVSREKKESFPLTVTSAQKNPTAFYLCASSIGRNSYEQYFGPGTRLTVT.

The rearrangement links TRBV27 to TRBJ2-3, with TRBD2 as a possible D gene (6 bases). V was trimmed by 2 bases and J by 0 bases, leaving 12 bases between them. Germline lookup yields CDR1 MNHEY and CDR2 SMNVEV (reference sequence). The CDR3 length is 16 residues. The CDR3 DNA is TGTGCCAGCAGTTTACTCCCTCGGGGGAGCACAGATACGCAGTATTTT. Translation gives CASSLLPRGSTDTQYF.

V gene TRBV9 combines with J gene TRBJ1-4, with 10 bases identical to TRBD1. The CDR3 loop spans 15 amino acids. CDR1 is SGDLS and CDR2 is YYNGEE in the germline V gene. The J segment lost 5 bases and the V segment lost 4 bases, leaving 5 bases of the junction unmatched. The CDR3 DNA reads as TGTGCCAGCAGCTCAGAGGACAGGGGGAATGAAAAACTGTTTTTT. Amino acid sequence: CASSSEDRGNEKLFF. Full variable domain (outside the CDR3, taken from reference TRBV9 and TRBJ1-4): DSGVTQTPKHLITATGQRVTLRCSPRSGDLSVYWYQQSLDQGLQFLIQYYNGEERAKGNILERFSAQQFPDLHSELNLSSLELGDSALYFCASSSEDRGNEKLFFGSGTQLSVL.

The rearrangement links TRBV7-2 to TRBJ2-5; the D gene is possibly TRBD1 (6 bases). Trimming cost V 1 base and J 5 bases, with 11 bases left between them. CDR1 and CDR2 (germline): SGHTA, FQGNSA. This CDR3 region has 14 residues. CDR3 amino acids: CASSLDQGQETQYF. CDR3 sequence (DNA): TGTGCCAGCAGCTTAGATCAGGGGCAGGAGACCCAGTACTTC. Based on the CDR3 plus reference TRBV7-2 and TRBJ2-5, the full variable domain is GAGVSQSPSNKVTEKGKDVELRCDPISGHTALYWYRQSLGQGLEFLIYFQGNSAPDKSGLPSDRFSAERTGGSVSTLTIQRTQQEDSAVYLCASSLDQGQETQYFGPGTRLLVL.

The chain has TRBV19 and TRBJ2-1; 8 bases line up with TRBD2. CDR3 size: 18 residues. The germline V gene has CDR1 LNHDA and CDR2 SQIVND (reference sequence). The ends lost 3 bases at V and 0 bases at J; junction bases unmatched: 10. The CDR3 spells CASSIPAGDMHSYNEQFF. CDR3 DNA: TGTGCCAGTAGTATCCCAGCGGGAGATATGCACTCCTACAATGAGCAGTTCTTC. Supplemented by reference TRBV19 and TRBJ2-1, the full variable domain reads DGGITQSPKYLFRKEGQNVTLSCEQNLNHDAMYWYRQDPGQGLRLIYYSQIVNDFQKGDIAEGYSVSREKKESFPLTVTSAQKNPTAFYLCASSIPAGDMHSYNEQFFGPGTRLTVL.

This clone was seen only a few times. V usage is TRBV2 and J usage is TRBJ1-6; 7 nucleotides agree with TRBD1. The trim removed 6 bases at V and 9 bases at J, leaving 5 bases unmatched. The CDR3 has 13 residues. Germline V CDR1 and CDR2: SNHLY, FYNNEI. CDR3 region: CASRYRGRSPLHF. Written as DNA, the CDR3 is TGTGCCAGCAGATACAGGGGACGTTCACCCCTCCACTTT.

This chain uses TRBV9 with TRBJ2-2; D ambiguous. Trimming removed 4 bases from V and 7 bases from J, with 8 bases in between. Germline-derived CDR1 and CDR2 are SGDLS and YYNGEE. This CDR3 has 12 residues. In nucleotides, the CDR3 is TGTGCCAGCAGCTCAACTCTCGGGGAGCTGTTTTTT. It codes for CASSSTLGELFF.

The CDR3 loop reads CASSVPRAGQSNTEAFF. The CDR3 region has the DNA TGTGCCAGCAGTGTCCCTAGGGCAGGACAATCGAACACTGAAGCTTTCTTT. The V call is TRBV2, the J call TRBJ1-1, with D maybe TRBD1 (5 bases). The germline V gene has CDR1 SNHLY and CDR2 FYNNEI. V lost 4 bases to trimming and J lost 1 base, with 19 bases between them. The CDR3 is made up of 17 amino acids.

This chain connects TRBV3-1 (or the pseudogene TRBV3-2) to TRBJ2-1, with D uncertain. Germline values: CDR1 LGHDT, CDR2 YNNKEL (reference sequence). The CDR3 runs to 13 residues. V lost 1 base, J lost 8 bases, and 9 bases lay in between. The chain's CDR3 is CASSQAPDYEQFF. The CDR3 region has the DNA TGTGCCAGCAGCCAAGCCCCAGATTATGAGCAGTTCTTC.

This clone has more than one count but fewer than ten. The gene calls are TRBV19 and TRBJ1-6; 7 bases line up with TRBD1. Germline V gives CDR1 LNHDA, CDR2 SQIVND (reference sequence). The CDR3 is 15 residues long. Trimming cost V 4 bases and J 9 bases; bases outside gene matches: 9. The DNA for the CDR3 is TGTGCCAGTAGTACCCTCCTCGGGACAGCTTCACCCCTCCACTTT. Its protein product is CASSTLLGTASPLHF.

This chain connects TRBV10-3 to TRBJ2-3; 10 bases line up with TRBD2. The CDR3 is 16 residues long. The V segment lost 2 bases and the J segment 5 bases; nucleotides outside the gene matches: 7. Germline values: CDR1 ENHRY, CDR2 SYGVKD. The CDR3 region is CAISESLAGVGDTQYF. The CDR3 DNA reads as TGTGCCATCAGTGAGAGCCTAGCGGGAGTCGGAGATACGCAGTATTTT.

Of note for this clone: One junction end does not reproduce the germline sequence, and a read error may be involved. The V call is TRBV30, the J call TRBJ1-1, with 8 bases fitting TRBD1. The germline V gene has CDR1 GTSNPN and CDR2 SVGIG (reference sequence). The CDR3 consists of 14 residues. CDR3 in amino acids: CAWRAWTGNPEALF. The CDR3 DNA reads as TGTGCCTGGAGGGCCTGGACAGGGAACCCTGAAGCTTTGTTT.

This chain connects TRBV27 to TRBJ2-1, with 7 bases lining up with TRBD2. The trim removed 7 bases at V and 4 bases at J, leaving 7 bases unmatched. Germline V lookup: CDR1 MNHEY, CDR2 SMNVEV (reference sequence). CDR3 length equals 14 residues. This CDR3 is CASMGGPSYNEQFF. The CDR3, as DNA: TGTGCCAGCATGGGAGGGCCCTCGTACAATGAGCAGTTCTTC.

The chain carries TRBV4-1 and TRBJ2-3; D is possibly TRBD2 (6 bases). This CDR3 has 16 amino acids. From germline, CDR1 is MGHRA and CDR2 YSYEKL. V was cut by 1 base and J by 1 base, with 12 bases left in between. CDR3: CASSQGLGEGTDTQYF. CDR3 in DNA: TGCGCCAGCAGCCAAGGTTTAGGGGAGGGCACAGATACGCAGTATTTT.

The chain employs TRBV5-1 and TRBJ2-3; 7 positions match TRBD1. The CDR3 is made up of 15 amino acids. Germline CDR1 SGHRS, CDR2 YFSETQ. Trimming at V came to 2 bases and at J to 4 bases, leaving 7 bases not matched to a gene. The chain's CDR3 is CASSFTGVRPDTQYF. In DNA form, the CDR3 reads TGCGCCAGCAGCTTTACAGGGGTTCGTCCAGATACGCAGTATTTT.